The clone carrying this T cell receptor (beta chain) occurred a few times. The time point here: patch test 1, 2 weeks after DPC sensitization. Treatment noted: therapeutic diphenylcyclopropenone sensitization with weekly scalp DPC. V dropped 3 bases and J dropped 5 bases, with 18 bases sitting between them. CDR1 is SGHRS and CDR2 is YFSETQ in the germline V gene. There are 15 residues in the CDR3. The entry originates in a study of human T cells and chemical hapten exposure. Turning to the study itself: 2% DPC applied to an approximately 2 cm by approximately 2 cm arm area sensitized donors.

TCRdb re-called the RACE reads through MiXCR, storing one row per CDR3 protein. The sample records 95,000 to 130,000 distinct CDR3 sequences, around 10% being singletons. The sample here was whole blood, taken in connection with sensitization to the hapten diphenylcyclopropenone (DPC). The J gene is TRBJ2-7, the V gene TRBV5-1; D gene unclear. This receptor was obtained from a woman aged 45-59 years with alopecia areata. Some clones in this sample may be carry-over from other donors' samples. The CDR3: CASSSVRTGMDEQYF. CDR3 in DNA: TGCGCCAGCAGCTCAGTCCGGACGGGTATGGACGAGCAGTACTTC.